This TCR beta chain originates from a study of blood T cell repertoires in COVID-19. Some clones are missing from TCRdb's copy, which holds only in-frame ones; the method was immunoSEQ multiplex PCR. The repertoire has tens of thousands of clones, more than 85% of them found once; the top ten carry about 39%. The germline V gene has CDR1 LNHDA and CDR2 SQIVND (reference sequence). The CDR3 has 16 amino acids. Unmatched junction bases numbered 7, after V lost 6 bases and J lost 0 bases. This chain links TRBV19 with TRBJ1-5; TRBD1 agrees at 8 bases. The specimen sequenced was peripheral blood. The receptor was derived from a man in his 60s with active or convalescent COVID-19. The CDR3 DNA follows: TGTGCCAGTAGGACCAGACAGGGGTATAGCAATCAGCCCCAGCATTTT. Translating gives CASRTRQGYSNQPQHF.